This T cell receptor beta chain is drawn from a study of T-cell memory formation after mild COVID-19. This clonotype was seen only a few times. V gave up 3 bases and J gave up 0 bases, with 13 bases separating them. CDR1 is SGDLS and CDR2 is YYNGEE in the germline V gene. This CDR3 comprises 16 residues. TCRdb passed the 5' RACE reads through MiXCR, listing each CDR3 protein once. The table includes about 250,000 distinct CDR3 sequences, approximately 19% detected once. The specimen was PBMCs or a T cell subset sorted from them (not recorded which). The TCR sequence derives from a man in his late teens or twenties who had mild COVID-19 (a few samples of this study predate the infection). Cell type and time point are not known. The chain links TRBV9 to TRBJ2-1; a weak D match, TRBD2 (6 bases). As DNA, the CDR3 is TGTGCCAGCAGCGAGACGGCGGGGAGCTCCTACAATGAGCAGTTCTTC. Its translation is CASSETAGSSYNEQFF.